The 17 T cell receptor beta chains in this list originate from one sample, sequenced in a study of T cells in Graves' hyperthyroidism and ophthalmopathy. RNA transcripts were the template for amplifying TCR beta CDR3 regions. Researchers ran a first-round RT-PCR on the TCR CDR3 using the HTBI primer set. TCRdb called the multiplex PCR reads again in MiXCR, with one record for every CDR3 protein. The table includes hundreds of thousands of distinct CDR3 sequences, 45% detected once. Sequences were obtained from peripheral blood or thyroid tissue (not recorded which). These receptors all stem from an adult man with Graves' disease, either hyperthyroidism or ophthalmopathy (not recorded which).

The CDR3: CASSLVSSYNQPQHF. CDR3 in DNA: TGTGCCAGCAGCTTGGTTAGCTCGTACAATCAGCCCCAGCATTTT. The chain joins TRBV25-1 to TRBJ1-5; D is unclear. The CDR3 is 15 amino acids. CDR1 and CDR2 (germline): MGHDK, SYGVNS. The V end was cut by 6 bases, the J end by 3 bases, with 15 bases between.

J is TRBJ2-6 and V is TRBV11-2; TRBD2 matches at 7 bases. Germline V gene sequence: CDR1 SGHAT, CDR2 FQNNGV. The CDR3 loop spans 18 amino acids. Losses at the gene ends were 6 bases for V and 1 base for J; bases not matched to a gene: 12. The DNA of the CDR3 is TGTGCCAGCAGTAACCCCGCAAGGGAGGGGTCTGGGGCCAACGTCCTGACTTTC. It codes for CASSNPAREGSGANVLTF.

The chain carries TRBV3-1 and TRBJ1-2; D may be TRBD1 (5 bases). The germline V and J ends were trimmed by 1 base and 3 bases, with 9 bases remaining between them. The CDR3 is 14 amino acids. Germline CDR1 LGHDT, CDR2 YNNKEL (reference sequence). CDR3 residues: CASSQGPGHYGYTF. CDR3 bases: TGTGCCAGCAGCCAAGGTCCGGGACACTATGGCTACACCTTC.

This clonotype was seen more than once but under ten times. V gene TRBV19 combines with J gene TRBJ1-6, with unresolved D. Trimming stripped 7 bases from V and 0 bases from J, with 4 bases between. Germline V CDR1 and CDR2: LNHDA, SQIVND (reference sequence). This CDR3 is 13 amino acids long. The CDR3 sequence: CASTPSYNSPLHF. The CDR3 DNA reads TGTGCCAGTACACCCTCCTATAATTCACCCCTCCACTTT.

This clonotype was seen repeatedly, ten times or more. DNA for the CDR3: TGTGCCAGCAGTTGGACAGGCGGTGGGTATGGCTACACCTTC. Residues: CASSWTGGGYGYTF. The V gene is TRBV2, the J gene TRBJ1-2; TRBD1 matches 7 bases. Germline values: CDR1 SNHLY, CDR2 FYNNEI. V shed 5 bases, J shed 5 bases, and the junction held 8 bases outside the gene matches. The CDR3 consists of 14 residues.

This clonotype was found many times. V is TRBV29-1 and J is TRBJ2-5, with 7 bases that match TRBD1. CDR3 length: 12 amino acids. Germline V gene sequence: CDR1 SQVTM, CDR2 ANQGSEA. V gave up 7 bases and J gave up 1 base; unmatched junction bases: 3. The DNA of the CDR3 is TGCAGCGGTAGACAGGGCCAAGAGACCCAGTACTTC. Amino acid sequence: CSGRQGQETQYF.

The CDR3 loop reads CSVEAWTSGGAFEQYF. CDR3 nucleotides: TGCAGCGTTGAAGCTTGGACTAGCGGGGGGGCCTTCGAGCAGTACTTC. The genes are TRBV29-1 and TRBJ2-7, with 15 bases aligning to TRBD2. The V gene end was trimmed by 1 base and the J gene end by 6 bases; junction bases not matched to a gene: 7. The CDR3 is 16 amino acids. Germline CDR1 reads SQVTM; CDR2 reads ANQGSEA.

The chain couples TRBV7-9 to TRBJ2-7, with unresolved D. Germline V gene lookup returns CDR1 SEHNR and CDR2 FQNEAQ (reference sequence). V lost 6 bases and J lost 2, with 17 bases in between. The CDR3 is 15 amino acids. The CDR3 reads CASSSPRAGTYEQYF. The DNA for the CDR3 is TGTGCCAGCAGTTCCCCTCGGGCCGGAACCTACGAGCAGTACTTC.

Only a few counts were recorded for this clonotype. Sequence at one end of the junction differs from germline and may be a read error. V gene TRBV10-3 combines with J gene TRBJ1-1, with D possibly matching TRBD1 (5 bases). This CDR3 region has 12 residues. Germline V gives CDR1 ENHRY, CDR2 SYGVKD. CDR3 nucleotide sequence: TGTGCCAGCAGTGAAAGTAGGGGTGAAGCTTTCTTT. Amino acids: CASSESRGEAFF.

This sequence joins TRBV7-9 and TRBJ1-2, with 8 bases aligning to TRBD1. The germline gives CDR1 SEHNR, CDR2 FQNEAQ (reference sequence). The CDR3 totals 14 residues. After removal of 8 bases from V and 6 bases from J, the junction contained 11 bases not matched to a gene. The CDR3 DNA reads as TGTGCCAGCGAGCCAACAGGGGGTATGGATGGCTACACCTTC. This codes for CASEPTGGMDGYTF.

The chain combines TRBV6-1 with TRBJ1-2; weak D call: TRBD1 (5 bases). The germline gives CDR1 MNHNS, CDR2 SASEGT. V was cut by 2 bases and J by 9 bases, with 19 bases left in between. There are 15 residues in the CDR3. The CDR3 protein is CASSEPGGMGDSYTF. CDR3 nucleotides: TGTGCCAGCAGTGAACCCGGGGGGATGGGGGATAGCTACACCTTC.

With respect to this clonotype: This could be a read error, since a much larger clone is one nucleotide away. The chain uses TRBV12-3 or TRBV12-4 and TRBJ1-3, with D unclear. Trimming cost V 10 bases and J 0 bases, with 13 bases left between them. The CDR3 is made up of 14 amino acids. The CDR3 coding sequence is TGTGCCATCACCTCGTCCCGCTCTGGAAACACCATATATTTT. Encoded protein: CAITSSRSGNTIYF.

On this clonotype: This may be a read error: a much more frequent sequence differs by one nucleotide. The CDR3 sequence: CATSTREDGELFF. In nucleotides, the CDR3 is TGTGCCACCAGCACCCGGGAGGACGGGGAGCTGTTTTTT. The chain carries TRBV7-2 and TRBJ2-2; TRBD2 aligns across 7 bases. The CDR3 totals 13 residues. Germline lookup yields CDR1 SGHTA and CDR2 FQGNSA.

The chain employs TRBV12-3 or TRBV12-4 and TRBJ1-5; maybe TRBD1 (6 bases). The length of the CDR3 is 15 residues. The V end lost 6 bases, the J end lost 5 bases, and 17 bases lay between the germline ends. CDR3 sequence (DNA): TGTGCCAGCAGCAACGCCGGGACACCATATCAGCCCCAGCATTTT. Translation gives CASSNAGTPYQPQHF.

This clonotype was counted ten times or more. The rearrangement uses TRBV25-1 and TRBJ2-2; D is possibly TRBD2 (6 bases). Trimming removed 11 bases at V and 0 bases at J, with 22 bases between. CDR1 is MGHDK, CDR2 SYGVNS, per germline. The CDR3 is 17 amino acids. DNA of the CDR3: TGTGCCCCCCTCGGGCTAGCGCAAATCGCGAACACCGGGGAGCTGTTTTTT. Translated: CAPLGLAQIANTGELFF.

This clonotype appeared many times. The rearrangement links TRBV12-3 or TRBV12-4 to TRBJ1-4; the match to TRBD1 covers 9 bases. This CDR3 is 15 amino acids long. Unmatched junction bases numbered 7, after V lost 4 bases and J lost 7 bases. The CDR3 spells CASSYTGTGREKLFF. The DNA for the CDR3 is TGTGCCAGCAGTTACACCGGGACAGGGCGTGAAAAACTGTTTTTT.

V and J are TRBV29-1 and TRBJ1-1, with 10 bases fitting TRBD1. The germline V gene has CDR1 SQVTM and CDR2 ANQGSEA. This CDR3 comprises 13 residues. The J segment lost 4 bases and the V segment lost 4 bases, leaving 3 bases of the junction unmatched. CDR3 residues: CSVVWDRGTEAFF. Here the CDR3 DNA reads TGCAGCGTTGTTTGGGACAGGGGCACTGAAGCTTTCTTT.